The clone carrying this T cell receptor (beta chain) has a count of ten or more. The antigen remains unidentified. From germline, CDR1 is SGHTA and CDR2 FQGNSA. The CDR3 runs to 16 residues. V shed 0 bases and J 0 bases; nucleotides not matched to a gene: 4. Alongside a J-beta primer mix, a sample-barcoded 5' primer served in a second PCR lasting roughly 7 to 11 cycles. TCRdb independently ran MiXCR on the 5' RACE reads; one entry per CDR3 protein. The data hold more than 800,000 distinct CDR3 sequences, with about 30% observed a single time. The source of the sample is a study of blood T cells in healthy people across ages. General study results and limits: Higher naive T cell percentage went strongly together with higher TCR beta diversity.

The sequencing sample was made of blood. The V and J genes are TRBV7-2 and TRBJ2-7; TRBD1 aligns across 8 bases. The source of this sequence is an elderly woman in good health. The CDR3 spells CASSLAAQGASYEQYF. In DNA form, the CDR3 reads TGTGCCAGCAGCTTAGCGGCGCAGGGGGCCTCCTACGAGCAGTACTTC.